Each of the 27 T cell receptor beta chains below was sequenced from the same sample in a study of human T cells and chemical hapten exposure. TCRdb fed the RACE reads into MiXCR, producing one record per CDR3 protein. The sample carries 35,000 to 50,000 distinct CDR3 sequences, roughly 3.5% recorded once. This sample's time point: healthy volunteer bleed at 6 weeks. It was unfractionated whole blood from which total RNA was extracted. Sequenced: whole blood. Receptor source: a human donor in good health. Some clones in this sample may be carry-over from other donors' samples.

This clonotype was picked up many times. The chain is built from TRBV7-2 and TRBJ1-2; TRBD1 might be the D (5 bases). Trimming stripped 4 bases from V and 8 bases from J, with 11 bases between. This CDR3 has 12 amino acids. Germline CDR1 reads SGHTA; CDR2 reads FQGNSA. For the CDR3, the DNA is TGTGCCAGCAGCTCCAGTACAGGCGGCTACACCTTC. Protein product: CASSSSTGGYTF.

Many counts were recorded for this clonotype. The CDR3 is CATSRICRPTDTQYF. CDR3 DNA sequence: TGTGCCACCAGCAGAATATGCCGACCAACAGATACGCAGTATTTT. V usage is TRBV15 and J usage is TRBJ2-3; no reliable D call. V lost 2 bases and J lost 3, with 12 bases in between. The germline gives CDR1 LNHNV, CDR2 YYDKDF (reference sequence). CDR3 length: 15 residues. Together with reference TRBV15 and TRBJ2-3, the CDR3 gives the full variable domain: DAMVIQNPRYQVTQFGKPVTLSCSQTLNHNVMYWYQQKSSQAPKLLFHYYDKDFNNEADTPDNFQSRRPNTSFCFLDIRSPGLGDTAMYLCATSRICRPTDTQYFGPGTRLTVL.

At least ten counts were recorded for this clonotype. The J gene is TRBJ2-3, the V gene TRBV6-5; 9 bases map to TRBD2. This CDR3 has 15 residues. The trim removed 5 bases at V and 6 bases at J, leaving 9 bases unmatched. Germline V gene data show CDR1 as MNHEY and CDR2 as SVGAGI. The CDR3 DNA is TGTGCCAGCAGTCCCAGAGCGGGAGGATATGATACGCAGTATTTT. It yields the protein CASSPRAGGYDTQYF.

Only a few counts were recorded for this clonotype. For the CDR3, the DNA is TGTGCCAGCAGTTGGACAGGGAAACAGCCCCAGCATTTT. Amino acids: CASSWTGKQPQHF. The chain links TRBV28 to TRBJ1-5; 8 bases line up with TRBD1. J gave up 7 bases and V 4 bases, and 3 bases lay outside the gene matches. The germline CDR1 and CDR2 sequences are MDHEN and SYDVKM. The CDR3 extends over 13 amino acids.

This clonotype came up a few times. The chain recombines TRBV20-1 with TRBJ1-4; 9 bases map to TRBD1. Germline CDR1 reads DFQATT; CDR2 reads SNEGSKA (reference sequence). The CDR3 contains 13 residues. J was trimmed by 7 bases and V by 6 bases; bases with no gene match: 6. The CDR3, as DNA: TGCAGTGCCCCGGGACAGGGCTCTGAAAAACTGTTTTTT. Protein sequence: CSAPGQGSEKLFF.

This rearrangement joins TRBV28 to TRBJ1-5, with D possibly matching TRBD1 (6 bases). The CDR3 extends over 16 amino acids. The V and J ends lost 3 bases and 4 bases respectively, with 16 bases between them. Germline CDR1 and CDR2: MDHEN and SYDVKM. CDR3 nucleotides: TGTGCCAGCAGTTTCTCTGGCAGGGGCATGAATCAGCCCCAGCATTTT. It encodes CASSFSGRGMNQPQHF.

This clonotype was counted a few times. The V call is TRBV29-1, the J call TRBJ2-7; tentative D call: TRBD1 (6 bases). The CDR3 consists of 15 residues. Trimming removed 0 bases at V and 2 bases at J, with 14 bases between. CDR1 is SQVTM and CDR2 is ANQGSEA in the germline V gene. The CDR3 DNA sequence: TGCAGCGTTGAAGATCGAGGGACATCGACCTACGAGCAGTACTTC. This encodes CSVEDRGTSTYEQYF.

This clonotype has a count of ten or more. The CDR3 DNA is TGTGCCAGCTCCCCCTGGGCAGTCACCTACGAGCAGTACTTC. Its protein is CASSPWAVTYEQYF. The V gene is TRBV5-6, the J gene TRBJ2-7; no definite D call. In germline, CDR1 is SGHDT, CDR2 YYEEEE. This CDR3 is 14 amino acids long. Trimming took 7 bases from V and 2 from J, leaving 16 bases between them.

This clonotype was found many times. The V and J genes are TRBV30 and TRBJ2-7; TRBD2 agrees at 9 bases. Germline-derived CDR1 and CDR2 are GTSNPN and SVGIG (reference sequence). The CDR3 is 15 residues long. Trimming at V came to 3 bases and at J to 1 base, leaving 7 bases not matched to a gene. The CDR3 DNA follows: TGTGCCTGGAGGGTTCTCAGCGGGGGGTCCTACGAGCAGTACTTC. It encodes CAWRVLSGGSYEQYF.

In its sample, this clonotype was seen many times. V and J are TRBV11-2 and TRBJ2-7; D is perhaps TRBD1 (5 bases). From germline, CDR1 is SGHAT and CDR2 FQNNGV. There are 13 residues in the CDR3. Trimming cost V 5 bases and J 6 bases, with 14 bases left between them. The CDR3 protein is CASSGPGHSEQYF. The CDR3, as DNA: TGTGCCAGCAGCGGACCTGGACATAGCGAGCAGTACTTC.

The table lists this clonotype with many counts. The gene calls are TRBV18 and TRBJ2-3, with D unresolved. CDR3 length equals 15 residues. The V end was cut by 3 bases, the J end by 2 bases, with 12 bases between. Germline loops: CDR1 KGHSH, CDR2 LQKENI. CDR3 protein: CASSPFGSYTDTQYF. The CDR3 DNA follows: TGTGCCAGCTCACCGTTCGGATCCTACACAGATACGCAGTATTTT.

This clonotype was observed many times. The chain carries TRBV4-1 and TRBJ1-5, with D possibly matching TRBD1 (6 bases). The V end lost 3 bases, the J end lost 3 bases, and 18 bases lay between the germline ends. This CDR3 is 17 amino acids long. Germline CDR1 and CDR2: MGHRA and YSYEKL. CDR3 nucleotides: TGCGCCAGCAGCCACTCCCCGTACAGGGAACTCAATCAGCCCCAGCATTTT. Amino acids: CASSHSPYRELNQPQHF.

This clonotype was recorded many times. Written as DNA, the CDR3 is TGTGCCAGCAGTTACCCGCTAGGTTCCCACAATGAGCAGTTCTTC. Protein sequence: CASSYPLGSHNEQFF. V gene TRBV6-6 combines with J gene TRBJ2-1; no definite D call. V lost 2 bases and J 5 bases, leaving 13 bases between the germline ends. CDR1 is MNHNY and CDR2 is SVGAGI in the germline V gene (reference sequence). The CDR3 spans 15 residues.

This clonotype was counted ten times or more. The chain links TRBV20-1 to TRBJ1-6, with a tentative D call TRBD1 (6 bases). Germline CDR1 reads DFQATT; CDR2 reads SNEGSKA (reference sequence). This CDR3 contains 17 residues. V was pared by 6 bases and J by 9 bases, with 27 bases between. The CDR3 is CSAPEGIAGATVSPLHF. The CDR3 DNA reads TGCAGTGCGCCTGAGGGGATTGCGGGGGCTACAGTTTCACCCCTCCACTTT.

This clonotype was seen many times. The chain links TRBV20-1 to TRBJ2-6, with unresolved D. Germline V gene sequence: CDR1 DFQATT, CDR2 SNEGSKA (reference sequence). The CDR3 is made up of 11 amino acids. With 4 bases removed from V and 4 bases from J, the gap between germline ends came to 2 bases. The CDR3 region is CSAKGANVLTF. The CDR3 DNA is TGCAGTGCTAAGGGGGCCAACGTCCTGACTTTC.

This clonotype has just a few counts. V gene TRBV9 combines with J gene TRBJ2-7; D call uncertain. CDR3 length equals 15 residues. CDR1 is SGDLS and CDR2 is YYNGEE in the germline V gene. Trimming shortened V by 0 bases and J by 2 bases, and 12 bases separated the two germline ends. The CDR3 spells CASSVGVGPPYEQYF. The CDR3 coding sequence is TGTGCCAGCAGCGTAGGGGTAGGGCCGCCCTACGAGCAGTACTTC.

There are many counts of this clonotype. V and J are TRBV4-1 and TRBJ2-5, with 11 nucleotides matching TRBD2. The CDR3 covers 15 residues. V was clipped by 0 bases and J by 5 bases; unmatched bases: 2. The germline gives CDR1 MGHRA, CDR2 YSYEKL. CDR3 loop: CASSQDGTSGETQYF. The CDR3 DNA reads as TGCGCCAGCAGCCAAGATGGGACTAGCGGTGAGACCCAGTACTTC.

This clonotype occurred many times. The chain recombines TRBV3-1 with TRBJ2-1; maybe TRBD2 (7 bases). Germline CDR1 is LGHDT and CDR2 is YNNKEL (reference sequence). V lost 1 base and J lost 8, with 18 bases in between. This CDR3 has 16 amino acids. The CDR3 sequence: CASSQGEGGGAYEQFF. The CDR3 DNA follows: TGTGCCAGCAGCCAAGGCGAGGGGGGAGGGGCATATGAGCAGTTCTTC.

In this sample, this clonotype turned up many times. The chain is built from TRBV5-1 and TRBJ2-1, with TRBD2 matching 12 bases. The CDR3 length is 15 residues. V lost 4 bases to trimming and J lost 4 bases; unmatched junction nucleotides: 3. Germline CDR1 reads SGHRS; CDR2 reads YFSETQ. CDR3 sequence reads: CASSTGLAGYNEQFF. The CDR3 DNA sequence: TGCGCCAGCAGCACGGGACTAGCGGGTTACAATGAGCAGTTCTTC.

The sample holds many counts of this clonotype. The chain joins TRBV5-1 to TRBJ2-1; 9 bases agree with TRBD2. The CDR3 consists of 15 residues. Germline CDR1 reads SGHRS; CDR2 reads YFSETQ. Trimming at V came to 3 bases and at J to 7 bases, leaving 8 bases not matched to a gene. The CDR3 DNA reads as TGCGCCAGCAGCTCGGGACTAGCCAAAATTAATGAGCAGTTCTTC. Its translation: CASSSGLAKINEQFF.

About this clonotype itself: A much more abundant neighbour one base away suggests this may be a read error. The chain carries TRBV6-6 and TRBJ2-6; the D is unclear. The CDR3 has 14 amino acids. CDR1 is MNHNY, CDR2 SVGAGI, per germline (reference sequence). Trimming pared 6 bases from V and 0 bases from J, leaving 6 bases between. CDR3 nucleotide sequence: TGTGCCAGCAGAAGTGTCTCTGGGGCCAACGTCCTGACTTTC. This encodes CASRSVSGANVLTF.

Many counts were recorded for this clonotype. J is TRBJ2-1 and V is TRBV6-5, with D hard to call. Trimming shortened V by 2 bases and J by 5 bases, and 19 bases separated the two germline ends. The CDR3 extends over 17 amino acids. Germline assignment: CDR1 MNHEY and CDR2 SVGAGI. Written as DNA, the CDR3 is TGTGCCAGCAGTTACGGTTCCGGGCCCGAAGTTCACAATGAGCAGTTCTTC. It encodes CASSYGSGPEVHNEQFF.

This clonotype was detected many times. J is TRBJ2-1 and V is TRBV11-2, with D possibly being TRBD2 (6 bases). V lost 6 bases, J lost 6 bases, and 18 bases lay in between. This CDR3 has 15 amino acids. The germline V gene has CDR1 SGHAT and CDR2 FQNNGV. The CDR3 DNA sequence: TGTGCCAGCAGGGGGGGACCGAGCGGTACCAATGAGCAGTTCTTC. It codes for CASRGGPSGTNEQFF.

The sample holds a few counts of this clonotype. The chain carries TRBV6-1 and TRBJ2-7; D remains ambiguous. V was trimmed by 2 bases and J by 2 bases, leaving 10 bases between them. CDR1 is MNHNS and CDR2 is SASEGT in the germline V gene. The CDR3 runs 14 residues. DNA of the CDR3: TGTGCCAGCAGTGAAACATACAAAGCCTACGAGCAGTACTTC. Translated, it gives CASSETYKAYEQYF.

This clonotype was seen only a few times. CDR3 in amino acids: CASSLAPPPSYEQYF. CDR3 sequence (DNA): TGCGCCAGCAGCTTGGCGCCCCCACCCTCCTACGAGCAGTACTTC. V gene TRBV5-1 combines with J gene TRBJ2-7; D is uncertain. The CDR3 length is 15 residues. V was clipped by 0 bases and J by 0 bases, with 10 bases between them. The germline gives CDR1 SGHRS, CDR2 YFSETQ. Complete variable domain (other parts from reference TRBV5-1 and TRBJ2-7): KAGVTQTPRYLIKTRGQQVTLSCSPISGHRSVSWYQQTPGQGLQFLFEYFSETQRNKGNFPGRFSGRQFSNSRSEMNVSTLELGDSALYLCASSLAPPPSYEQYFGPGTRLTVT.

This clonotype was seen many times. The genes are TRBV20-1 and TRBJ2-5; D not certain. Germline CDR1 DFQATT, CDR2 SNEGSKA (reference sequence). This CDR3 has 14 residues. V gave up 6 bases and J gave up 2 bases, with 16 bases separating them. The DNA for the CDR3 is TGCAGTGCCCCCGATCACGTAAGACAAGAGACCCAGTACTTC. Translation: CSAPDHVRQETQYF.

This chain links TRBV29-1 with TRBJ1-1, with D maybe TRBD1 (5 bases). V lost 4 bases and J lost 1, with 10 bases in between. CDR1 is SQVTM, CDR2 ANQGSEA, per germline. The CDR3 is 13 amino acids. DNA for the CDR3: TGCAGCGTTGTCAGGGTAGGGAACACTGAAGCTTTCTTT. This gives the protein CSVVRVGNTEAFF.